Presented here are 25 T cell receptor beta chains from one specimen sequenced in a study of molecular identifiers for immune sequencing clone quantification (dated by TCRdb to the late 2010s). The library relied on PCR. For sequencing, a NextSeq 500 was employed. Clones were called with MiXCR by TCRdb after fastp trimmed the public reads at Q25, and only in-frame beta chains were retained. When rows share a CDR3 protein, they turn into one entry using the most common DNA and genes. A total of 85,000 to 130,000 distinct CDR3 sequences appear in this sample, about 35% of them only once. Of the sample, 4% to 5% is held by the ten largest clones. The sample taken for sequencing was naive CD8+ T cells from blood, with Jurkat cell RNA spiked in. The cell subset or site label, as the study defines it: FACS-sorted CD8+CD4-CCR7+CD45RA+ naive T cells. These receptors all come from a human donor in good health. Some libraries in this study had Jurkat cell RNA spiked in.

This clonotype was picked up many times. V is TRBV7-8 and J is TRBJ2-1; 8 nucleotides line up with TRBD2. Trimming at V came to 5 bases and at J to 0 bases, leaving 6 bases not matched to a gene. Germline V gives CDR1 SGHVS, CDR2 FQNEAQ. This CDR3 has 16 residues. CDR3 amino acids: CASSRPGLVSYNEQFF. For the CDR3, the DNA is TGTGCCAGCAGCCGACCGGGACTAGTCTCCTACAATGAGCAGTTCTTC.

The rearrangement joins TRBV2 to TRBJ2-7; 8 bases line up with TRBD2. The germline gives CDR1 SNHLY, CDR2 FYNNEI. Losses at the gene ends were 4 bases for V and 3 bases for J; bases not matched to a gene: 2. The CDR3 length is 13 residues. The chain's CDR3 is CASSVSGGYEQYF. The CDR3, as DNA: TGTGCCAGCAGTGTGAGCGGGGGCTACGAGCAGTACTTC.

The chain combines TRBV7-9 with TRBJ2-3; D is perhaps TRBD2 (5 bases). CDR3 size: 14 residues. V gave up 4 bases and J gave up 2 bases, with 10 bases separating them. CDR1 and CDR2 from the germline V gene are SEHNR and FQNEAQ (reference sequence). The CDR3 here is CASSWEADTDTQYF. The CDR3 nucleotides read TGTGCCAGCAGCTGGGAAGCGGACACAGATACGCAGTATTTT.

In regard to this clonotype: Lacking the conserved final phenylalanine or tryptophan, this CDR3 likely reflects a read error. The chain links TRBV5-3 to TRBJ2-5; D not resolved. TRBV5-3 qualifies as an ORF whose function is uncertain. CDR3 size: 13 residues. With 8 bases removed from V and 1 base from J, the gap between germline ends came to 12 bases. The DNA of the CDR3 is TGTGCCAGCGAGGAGCAACCCCAAGAGACCCAGTACATC. Translation: CASEEQPQETQYI.

This clonotype was picked up many times. J is TRBJ1-1 and V is TRBV29-1; no clear D gene. Per the germline V gene, CDR1 is SQVTM and CDR2 is ANQGSEA. Trimming removed 7 bases from V and 0 bases from J, with 21 bases in between. This CDR3 comprises 16 residues. The chain's CDR3 is CSAQVAAEGMNTEAFF. CDR3 DNA sequence: TGCAGCGCGCAGGTGGCGGCGGAGGGAATGAACACTGAAGCTTTCTTT.

The genes are TRBV19 and TRBJ2-7; 8 nucleotides match TRBD1. CDR3 length: 14 residues. J was trimmed by 6 bases and V by 3 bases; bases with no gene match: 7. Germline assignment: CDR1 LNHDA and CDR2 SQIVND (reference sequence). Here the CDR3 reads CASSIRPTGGEQYF. The CDR3 DNA reads as TGTGCCAGTAGTATCCGGCCCACAGGGGGCGAGCAGTACTTC.

This clonotype was detected ten times or more. The rearrangement uses TRBV12-5 and TRBJ1-2; possible D gene TRBD1, 5 bases. The CDR3 extends over 15 amino acids. Trimming stripped 0 bases from V and 7 bases from J, with 15 bases between. Germline CDR1 LGHNT, CDR2 FRNRAP. CDR3 nucleotide sequence: TGTGCTAGTGGTTTGGTACCAGGGACGAGCCTTGGCTACACCTTC. Translated, it gives CASGLVPGTSLGYTF.

With respect to this clonotype: One junction end does not reproduce the germline sequence, and a read error may be involved. The V and J genes are TRBV4-3 and TRBJ1-5; D unclear. The CDR3 is 15 residues long. CDR1 LGHNA and CDR2 YSLEER come from the germline V gene. For the CDR3, the DNA is TGCGCCCGCAGCCAAGACTGGATAAGCAATCAGCCCCAGCATTTT. The encoded protein is CARSQDWISNQPQHF.

This clonotype was seen just once. The chain combines TRBV28 with TRBJ2-7; no reliable D call. V dropped 1 base and J dropped 6 bases, with 7 bases sitting between them. This CDR3 is 12 amino acids long. Germline V gene data show CDR1 as MDHEN and CDR2 as SYDVKM. The CDR3 DNA reads as TGTGCCAGCAGTTTATCCACCTTCGAGCAGTACTTC. Protein sequence: CASSLSTFEQYF.

This clonotype was picked up many times. The gene calls are TRBV28 and TRBJ2-3, with D hard to call. CDR3 length: 10 amino acids. V lost 6 bases, J lost 10 bases, and 8 bases lay in between. CDR1 MDHEN and CDR2 SYDVKM come from the germline V gene. The CDR3 reads CASSDHPQYF. CDR3 coding DNA: TGTGCCAGCAGCGACCATCCGCAGTATTTT.

The gene calls are TRBV5-5 and TRBJ1-6; the D gene is possibly TRBD1 (5 bases). The CDR3 spans 14 residues. Germline V CDR1 and CDR2: SGHKS, YYEKEE (reference sequence). Trimming took off 0 bases at V and 7 bases at J, with 8 bases between the two ends. The CDR3 bases are TGTGCCAGCAGCTTGGGACAGAACAATTCACCCCTCCACTTT. Translating it yields CASSLGQNNSPLHF.

The V gene is TRBV9, the J gene TRBJ2-1, with 10 bases identical to TRBD2. The CDR3 loop spans 16 amino acids. The V segment lost 3 bases and the J segment 2 bases; nucleotides outside the gene matches: 5. Germline-derived CDR1 and CDR2 are SGDLS and YYNGEE. The CDR3 sequence: CASSGLAGATYNEQFF. For the CDR3, the DNA is TGTGCCAGCAGCGGACTAGCGGGCGCGACCTACAATGAGCAGTTCTTC.

On this clonotype: Since no conserved phenylalanine or tryptophan closes the CDR3, a read error is the likely cause. V gene TRBV20-1 combines with J gene TRBJ2-7, with TRBD2 identical over 8 bases. V trimming: 3 bases; J trimming: 3 bases; junction bases outside the gene matches: 4. CDR1 and CDR2 (germline): DFQATT, SNEGSKA (reference sequence). The CDR3 totals 13 residues. CDR3 coding DNA: TGCAGTGCTAGGAAACTAGCGGACTACGAGCAGTACCTC. It yields the protein CSARKLADYEQYL.

This clonotype was observed a handful of times. The chain recombines TRBV28 with TRBJ1-1, with 9 bases fitting TRBD1. V lost 5 bases, J lost 4 bases, and 8 bases stayed unmatched. The germline V gene has CDR1 MDHEN and CDR2 SYDVKM. This CDR3 has 15 residues. CDR3 region: CASSDRGEEGTEAFF. CDR3 nucleotides: TGTGCCAGCAGTGACAGGGGGGAAGAGGGCACTGAAGCTTTCTTT.

Regarding this clonotype: It is likely a read error, because the conserved phenylalanine at the end of the CDR3 is missing. No DNA is shown, since the ends of the CDR3 on it are uncertain; the CDR3 is the one TCRdb lists. The V gene is TRBV4-3, the J gene TRBJ2-3; TRBD2, the table's D call, lacks a check against the DNA. Inclusive of both ends, the CDR3 amounts to 16 amino acids. Germline V gives CDR1 LGHNA, CDR2 YSLEER. CDR3: CASSQEASGLTDTQNL.

This clonotype was counted at least ten times. The chain combines TRBV5-5 with TRBJ1-1; the match to TRBD1 covers 7 bases. Germline-derived CDR1 and CDR2 are SGHKS and YYEKEE (reference sequence). J lost 5 bases, V lost 0 bases, and 1 base had no gene match. The CDR3 totals 13 residues. The DNA for the CDR3 is TGTGCCAGCAGCTTGGACAGGGGTACTGAAGCTTTCTTT. Translation gives CASSLDRGTEAFF.

Points on this clonotype: It may be a read error: a sequence one base away is much more abundant. The chain combines TRBV28 with TRBJ2-7; TRBD2 is a possible D gene (6 bases). Germline CDR1 MDHEN, CDR2 SYDVKM. V gave up 6 bases and J gave up 1 base, with 16 bases separating them. This CDR3 has 15 residues. The CDR3 is CASRLMSGGSYEQYF. For the CDR3, the DNA is TGTGCCAGCAGATTAATGTCTGGAGGGTCCTACGAGCAGTACTTC.

This clonotype was observed at least ten times. V is TRBV9 and J is TRBJ2-3; a weak D match, TRBD2 (5 bases). CDR3 length equals 10 residues. V lost 7 bases, J lost 6 bases, and 6 bases lay in between. Germline CDR1 and CDR2: SGDLS and YYNGEE. This CDR3 reads CASGGDTQYF. The CDR3 DNA reads TGTGCCAGCGGAGGCGATACGCAGTATTTT.

The chain is built from TRBV5-1 and TRBJ2-7; possibly TRBD1 for D (6 bases). Germline CDR1 reads SGHRS; CDR2 reads YFSETQ. Deletions cut 2 bases from V and 3 bases from J, with 15 bases between. The CDR3 extends over 15 amino acids. CDR3 DNA sequence: TGCGCCAGCAGCTTTCGACAGGAATTTTTCTACGAGCAGTACTTC. This gives the protein CASSFRQEFFYEQYF.

This clonotype appeared a few times. CDR3 in amino acids: CASGESGTAYEQYF. DNA for the CDR3: TGTGCCAGCGGCGAAAGCGGGACAGCCTACGAGCAGTACTTC. The chain joins TRBV7-8 to TRBJ2-7; D possibly matches TRBD1 or TRBD2 (7 bases each). The V and J ends lost 8 bases and 2 bases respectively, with 16 bases between them. There are 14 residues in the CDR3. Germline V CDR1 and CDR2: SGHVS, FQNEAQ.

This clonotype was observed a handful of times. The chain links TRBV6-2 or TRBV6-3 to TRBJ1-5, with D possibly matching TRBD1 (5 bases). Trimming stripped 2 bases from V and 4 bases from J, with 15 bases between. There are 16 residues in the CDR3. CDR1 is MNHEY and CDR2 is SVGEGT in the germline V gene. This CDR3 reads CASSYARALQNQPQHF. The CDR3 bases are TGTGCCAGCAGTTACGCCAGGGCCCTGCAGAATCAGCCCCAGCATTTT.

Comment on this clonotype: A much more abundant neighbour one base away suggests this may be a read error. The CDR3 does not close with the conserved phenylalanine or tryptophan, likely indicating a read error. This chain connects TRBV5-3 to TRBJ2-7, with D possibly matching TRBD1 (5 bases). TRBV5-3 is an open reading frame, and its role is uncertain. This CDR3 is built from 14 residues. The CDR3 protein is CASSLDQGSYEQYI. The CDR3 nucleotides read TGTGCCAGCAGCTTGGACCAGGGATCCTACGAGCAGTACATC.

This sequence joins TRBV29-1 and TRBJ2-5, with a possible D match to TRBD2 (6 bases). Trimming removed 7 bases at V and 5 bases at J, with 11 bases between. CDR1 SQVTM and CDR2 ANQGSEA come from the germline V gene. The CDR3 is made up of 11 amino acids. DNA for the CDR3: TGCAGCGGGTCAGCGGGTGAGACCCAGTACTTC. Translation: CSGSAGETQYF.

This clonotype appeared once. This chain connects TRBV28 to TRBJ2-2; D perhaps matches TRBD2 (5 bases). Germline CDR1 and CDR2: MDHEN and SYDVKM. Trimming shortened V by 4 bases and J by 4 bases, and 19 bases separated the two germline ends. The CDR3 contains 17 residues. This CDR3 reads CASSSPWRRMPTGELFF. The CDR3 DNA reads as TGTGCCAGCAGTTCTCCATGGCGGAGGATGCCCACCGGGGAGCTGTTTTTT.

The V call is TRBV28, the J call TRBJ2-5, with D possibly called TRBD1 or TRBD2 (6 bases each). The assigned J gene may be wrong: the sequence end matches TRBJ2-1 better. Germline CDR1 reads MDHEN; CDR2 reads SYDVKM. The CDR3 is made up of 15 amino acids. The CDR3 reads CASSPPRRGKETQFF. In DNA, the CDR3 is TGTGCCAGCAGTCCCCCCCGGAGGGGGAAAGAGACCCAGTTCTTC.